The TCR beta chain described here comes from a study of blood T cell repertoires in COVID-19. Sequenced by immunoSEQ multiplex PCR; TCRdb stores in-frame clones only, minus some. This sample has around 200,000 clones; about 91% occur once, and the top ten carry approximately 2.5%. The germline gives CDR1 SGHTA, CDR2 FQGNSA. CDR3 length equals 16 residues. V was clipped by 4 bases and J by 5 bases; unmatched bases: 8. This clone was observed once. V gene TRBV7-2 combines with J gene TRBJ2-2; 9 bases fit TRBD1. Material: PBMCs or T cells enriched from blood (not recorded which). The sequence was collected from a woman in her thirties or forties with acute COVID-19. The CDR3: CASSSRTGTGTGELFF. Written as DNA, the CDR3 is TGTGCCAGCAGCTCCCGGACAGGGACAGGGACCGGGGAGCTGTTTTTT.